What follows are 27 T cell receptor beta chains derived from one specimen sequenced in a study of CD8+CD57+ T cells in acquired aplastic anemia. All patients picked for sequencing had shown, by flow cytometry, an expansion of CD8+CD57+ cells. Genomic DNA acted as the template from which TCR beta VDJ combination and CDR3 sequence profiling were carried out. TCRdb re-called the reads with MiXCR, one entry per CDR3 protein. This table has 150,000 to 200,000 distinct CDR3 sequences, roughly 43% appearing once. The source material was sorted CD4+, CD8+, or CD8+CD57+ T cells (not recorded which) from PBMCs. These receptors were collected from a human donor with aplastic anemia.

V usage is TRBV25-1 and J usage is TRBJ2-1; a weak D match, TRBD2 (7 bases). Between the trimmed V and J ends, which lost 5 bases and 11 bases, there was a span of 19 bases. The CDR3 is 14 amino acids. Per germline, CDR1 MGHDK and CDR2 SYGVNS. The CDR3 nucleotides are TGTGCCAGCAGTTCTCTCGGGGGGCTTGGGCAGCAGTTCTTC. Its translation: CASSSLGGLGQQFF.

This rearrangement joins TRBV7-8 to TRBJ1-2, with 9 bases aligning to TRBD1. Per the germline V gene, CDR1 is SGHVS and CDR2 is FQNEAQ. Trimming cost V 7 bases and J 4 bases; bases outside gene matches: 13. The length of the CDR3 is 16 residues. DNA for the CDR3: TGTGCCAGCACCCCCGGGACAGGGATAAGGGCCTATGGCTACACCTTC. Translation gives CASTPGTGIRAYGYTF.

The chain has TRBV7-9 and TRBJ1-2; no firm D call. CDR1 and CDR2 from the germline V gene are SEHNR and FQNEAQ (reference sequence). Trimming shortened V by 2 bases and J by 5 bases, and 6 bases separated the two germline ends. CDR3 size: 12 residues. In DNA form, the CDR3 reads TGTGCCAGCAGCTTAACCAGTTATGGCTACACCTTC. Translating gives CASSLTSYGYTF.

This clonotype was recorded at least ten times. The J gene is TRBJ2-5, the V gene TRBV6-1; 12 bases line up with TRBD2. Germline trimming cut 3 bases from V and 1 base from J; bases unmatched to any gene: 3. In germline, CDR1 is MNHNS, CDR2 SASEGT. The CDR3 has 16 amino acids. CDR3 nucleotides: TGTGCCAGCAGTGACTTGACTAGCGGGGGCCAAGAGACCCAGTACTTC. Translating it yields CASSDLTSGGQETQYF.

About this clonotype itself: A junction boundary mismatches the germline segment, possibly from a read error. The rearrangement uses TRBV3-1 and TRBJ2-3; weak D call: TRBD2 (5 bases). The germline CDR1 and CDR2 sequences are LGHDT and YNNKEL (reference sequence). The CDR3 totals 13 residues. CDR3 in amino acids: CASSQEAGNTQCF. CDR3 nucleotide sequence: TGTGCCAGCAGCCAAGAGGCCGGGAATACGCAGTGTTTT.

The chain is built from TRBV11-1 and TRBJ2-7; D possibly matches TRBD1 or TRBD2 (5 bases each). TRBJ2-1 matches the DNA end more closely, so the J call is doubtful. This CDR3 comprises 16 residues. CDR1 is SGHAT, CDR2 FQDESV, per germline (reference sequence). The CDR3 DNA reads as TGTGCCAGCAGCCCTGGTCCGGGACGGATCAACAATGAGCAGTTCTTC. Translated, it gives CASSPGPGRINNEQFF.

This clonotype was counted many times. The chain uses TRBV20-1 and TRBJ2-7; 8 bases are shared with TRBD1. This CDR3 is 15 amino acids long. Germline V CDR1 and CDR2: DFQATT, SNEGSKA (reference sequence). Trimming took 1 base from V and 5 from J; bases not matched to a gene: 10. Here the CDR3 DNA reads TGCAGTGCTAGAGCGAGGACAGGGCCAGCCCACGAGCAGTACTTC. Translating it yields CSARARTGPAHEQYF.

The chain employs TRBV2 and TRBJ1-1; D may be TRBD1 (5 bases). The V gene's germline CDR1 is SNHLY and CDR2 FYNNEI. V dropped 8 bases and J dropped 1 base, with 11 bases sitting between them. The CDR3 loop spans 13 amino acids. For the CDR3, the DNA is TGTGCCAGCCCGGGACGGCAGAACACTGAAGCTTTCTTT. It codes for CASPGRQNTEAFF.

J is TRBJ1-2 and V is TRBV2; no clear D gene. This CDR3 comprises 14 residues. Germline V gives CDR1 SNHLY, CDR2 FYNNEI. V was cut by 6 bases and J by 6 bases, with 17 bases left in between. CDR3 nucleotide sequence: TGTGCCAGCAGCTCGTCTTTGGGAGTACATGGCTACACCTTC. It specifies CASSSSLGVHGYTF.

V is TRBV10-3 and J is TRBJ1-1, with 8 bases matching TRBD1. CDR3 size: 13 residues. Per the germline V gene, CDR1 is ENHRY and CDR2 is SYGVKD. With 5 bases clipped from V and 4 bases from J, the junction kept 3 bases outside the gene matches. Here the CDR3 DNA reads TGTGCCATCAGTTACGACAGGGGCACTGAAGCTTTCTTT. Encoded protein: CAISYDRGTEAFF.

The rearrangement uses TRBV10-3 and TRBJ2-7; D is possibly TRBD1 or TRBD2 (6 bases each). CDR3 length: 16 residues. Germline-derived CDR1 and CDR2 are ENHRY and SYGVKD. V gave up 4 bases and J gave up 3 bases, with 19 bases separating them. The CDR3, as DNA: TGTGCCATCAGTGGAGGACAGTCGCCGGGGGTCTACGAGCAGTACTTC. Encoded protein: CAISGGQSPGVYEQYF.

This clonotype occurred many times. CDR3: CASSYSSGGGPRYEQYF. The CDR3 DNA follows: TGTGCCAGCAGTTACTCGTCGGGCGGGGGGCCCCGGTACGAGCAGTACTTC. The chain uses TRBV6-5 and TRBJ2-7, with 8 bases lining up with TRBD2. Germline CDR1 MNHEY, CDR2 SVGAGI. Germline trimming cut 0 bases from V and 4 bases from J; bases unmatched to any gene: 11. This CDR3 region has 17 residues.

Ten or more counts support this clonotype. The V gene is TRBV25-1, the J gene TRBJ1-5; 7 bases align to TRBD1. This CDR3 region has 16 residues. In germline, CDR1 is MGHDK, CDR2 SYGVNS. V was clipped by 1 base and J by 0 bases; unmatched bases: 3. The CDR3: CASSESGTASNQPQHF. In nucleotides, the CDR3 is TGTGCCAGCAGTGAATCCGGGACAGCTAGCAATCAGCCCCAGCATTTT.

This clonotype appeared a few times. V is TRBV6-1 and J is TRBJ2-1, with unresolved D. V shed 1 base and J shed 5 bases, with 15 bases lying between them. The germline CDR1 and CDR2 sequences are MNHNS and SASEGT. CDR3 length: 16 residues. CDR3 sequence reads: CASSEELLPPHNEQFF. The CDR3 DNA reads as TGTGCCAGCAGTGAAGAGCTCCTTCCTCCCCACAATGAGCAGTTCTTC.

In its sample, this clonotype was seen many times. The genes are TRBV6-5 and TRBJ1-2; a weak D match, TRBD1 (6 bases). The CDR3 has 14 amino acids. The V gene's germline CDR1 is MNHEY and CDR2 SVGAGI. Trimming shortened V by 0 bases and J by 7 bases, and 12 bases separated the two germline ends. DNA for the CDR3: TGTGCCAGCAGTTACTCAAACAGGGAGGGTGGCTACACCTTC. It codes for CASSYSNREGGYTF.

Concerning this clonotype itself: It may be a read error: a sequence one base away is much more abundant. This CDR3 is CASSHSENTEAFF. In DNA form, the CDR3 reads TGTGCCAGCAGCCATAGTGAGAACACTGAAGCTTTCTTT. V is TRBV3-1 and J is TRBJ1-1, with D unresolved. The V gene lost 3 bases and the J gene lost 1 base, with 6 bases spanning the gap. Germline V gives CDR1 LGHDT, CDR2 YNNKEL (reference sequence). The CDR3 runs to 13 residues.

This clonotype was seen repeatedly, ten times or more. The chain joins TRBV11-1 to TRBJ1-6; maybe TRBD1 (6 bases). The germline gives CDR1 SGHAT, CDR2 FQDESV (reference sequence). V was trimmed by 2 bases and J by 9 bases, leaving 17 bases between them. The CDR3 runs to 16 residues. The CDR3 protein is CASSLRGVHGSSPLHF. The CDR3 DNA sequence: TGTGCCAGCAGCTTAAGGGGGGTTCACGGTAGTTCACCCCTCCACTTT.

The V and J genes are TRBV3-1 and TRBJ2-5, with no clear D. This CDR3 has 14 amino acids. Germline lookup yields CDR1 LGHDT and CDR2 YNNKEL (reference sequence). V dropped 0 bases and J dropped 5 bases, with 10 bases sitting between them. CDR3 loop: CASSQDCAEETQYF. CDR3 nucleotide sequence: TGTGCCAGCAGCCAAGACTGCGCTGAGGAGACCCAGTACTTC.

In its sample, this clonotype was seen many times. J is TRBJ1-3 and V is TRBV20-1; 8 positions agree with TRBD1. This CDR3 comprises 18 residues. Germline V gene data show CDR1 as DFQATT and CDR2 as SNEGSKA (reference sequence). The J segment lost 3 bases and the V segment lost 3 bases, leaving 16 bases of the junction unmatched. CDR3 residues: CSARKAGQVGAGGNTIYF. DNA of the CDR3: TGCAGTGCTAGGAAGGCGGGACAGGTCGGAGCAGGTGGAAACACCATATATTTT.

The V gene is TRBV6-5, the J gene TRBJ2-5; possibly TRBD2 for D (5 bases). The CDR3 sequence is 15 residues long. CDR1 MNHEY and CDR2 SVGAGI come from the germline V gene. V lost 2 bases, J lost 5 bases, and 15 bases lay in between. CDR3 loop: CASSYGGFGSETQYF. The CDR3 DNA sequence: TGTGCCAGCAGTTACGGCGGGTTTGGTTCGGAGACCCAGTACTTC.

This clonotype was detected many times. J is TRBJ2-1 and V is TRBV25-1, with 9 bases identical to TRBD1. Trimming removed 1 base from V and 2 bases from J; junction bases left unmatched: 3. The CDR3 runs 16 residues. CDR1 MGHDK and CDR2 SYGVNS come from the germline V gene. In DNA form, the CDR3 reads TGTGCCAGCAGTGAATGGACAGGGGCAGCCTACAATGAGCAGTTCTTC. Residues: CASSEWTGAAYNEQFF.

There are many counts of this clonotype. This chain connects TRBV3-1 to TRBJ2-5; 11 bases are a match to TRBD2. CDR3 length: 17 amino acids. V was clipped by 4 bases and J by 4 bases; unmatched bases: 11. The germline CDR1 and CDR2 sequences are LGHDT and YNNKEL (reference sequence). CDR3 DNA: TGTGCCAGCAGCCCCTGGGGTAGCGGGGGGGCCTTAGAGACCCAGTACTTC. Its translation is CASSPWGSGGALETQYF.

CDR3 DNA sequence: TGTGCCAGCAGTTTAGACCCCCGAAACAAGTTGAACACTGAAGCTTTCTTT. Protein product: CASSLDPRNKLNTEAFF. The rearrangement uses TRBV27 and TRBJ1-1; no definite D call. Germline V CDR1 and CDR2: MNHEY, SMNVEV (reference sequence). V shed 2 bases and J shed 0 bases, with 16 bases lying between them. The CDR3 extends over 17 amino acids.

The chain couples TRBV2 to TRBJ1-1; D may be TRBD1 (6 bases). The CDR3 loop spans 13 amino acids. Trimming took 6 bases from V and 5 from J, leaving 13 bases between them. CDR1 and CDR2 (germline): SNHLY, FYNNEI. CDR3 nucleotide sequence: TGTGCCAGCAGAGTCGCTCAGGGGACTGAAGCTTTCTTT. Its translation: CASRVAQGTEAFF.

This clonotype came up many times. The V gene is TRBV27, the J gene TRBJ2-5; tentatively, D is TRBD1 (5 bases). Germline V CDR1 and CDR2: MNHEY, SMNVEV (reference sequence). The CDR3 loop spans 13 amino acids. The V end was cut by 3 bases, the J end by 5 bases, with 10 bases between. As DNA, the CDR3 is TGTGCCAGCAGTTTCGGCAGGGTGGAGACCCAGTACTTC. Translating gives CASSFGRVETQYF.

This clonotype was found many times. The gene calls are TRBV20-1 and TRBJ2-3; 10 nucleotides align to TRBD2. The CDR3 length is 13 residues. After removal of 3 bases from V and 6 bases from J, the junction contained 3 bases not matched to a gene. Germline CDR1 is DFQATT and CDR2 is SNEGSKA (reference sequence). Here the CDR3 reads CSASGAGGDTQYF. The CDR3 nucleotides are TGCAGTGCTAGTGGAGCGGGGGGGGATACGCAGTATTTT.

In regard to this clonotype: Germline is not matched at one junction end, which may reflect a read error. V is TRBV10-3 and J is TRBJ1-2; TRBD1 might be the D (6 bases). This CDR3 has 14 amino acids. CDR1 and CDR2 from the germline V gene are ENHRY and SYGVKD. The CDR3 DNA is TGTGCCATCAGAACCGACAGGAGGTGTGATGGCTGCACCTTC. Protein: CAIRTDRRCDGCTF.